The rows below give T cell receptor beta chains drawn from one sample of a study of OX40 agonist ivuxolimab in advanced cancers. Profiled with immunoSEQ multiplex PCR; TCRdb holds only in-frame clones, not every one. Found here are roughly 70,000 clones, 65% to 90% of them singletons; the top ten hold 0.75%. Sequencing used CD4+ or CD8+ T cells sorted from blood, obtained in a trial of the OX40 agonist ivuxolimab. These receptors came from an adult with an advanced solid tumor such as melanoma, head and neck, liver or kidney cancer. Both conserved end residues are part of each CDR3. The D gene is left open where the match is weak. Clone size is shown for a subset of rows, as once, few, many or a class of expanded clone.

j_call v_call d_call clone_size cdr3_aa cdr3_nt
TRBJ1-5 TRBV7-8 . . CASSLGGQSNQPQHF TGTGCCAGCAGCTTAGGGGGGCAGAGCAATCAGCCCCAGCATTTT
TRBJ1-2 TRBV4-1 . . CASSQDRAGVQRGYTF TGCGCCAGCAGCCAAGATCGGGCGGGGGTCCAGCGTGGCTACACCTTC
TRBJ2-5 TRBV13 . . CASSLQETQYF TGTGCCAGCAGTTTGCAAGAGACCCAGTACTTC
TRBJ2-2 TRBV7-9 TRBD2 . CASSPRVGGSSGELFF TGTGCCAGCAGCCCCCGGGTGGGGGGGAGTTCCGGGGAGCTGTTTTTT
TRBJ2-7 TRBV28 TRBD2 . CASSLGTSGRPRQYF TGTGCCAGCAGTTTAGGGACTAGCGGGAGGCCTAGGCAGTACTTC
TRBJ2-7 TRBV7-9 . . CASSRGYGQYF TGTGCCAGCAGCAGAGGCTATGGGCAGTACTTC
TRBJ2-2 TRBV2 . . CASSRGSSFNTGELFF TGTGCCAGCAGTCGAGGATCATCCTTTAACACCGGGGAGCTGTTTTTT
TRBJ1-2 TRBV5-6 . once CASSYPGGRAGGYTF TGTGCCAGCAGCTATCCGGGGGGCAGGGCTGGGGGCTACACCTTC
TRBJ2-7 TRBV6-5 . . CASSYEPSSYEQYF TGTGCCAGCAGTTATGAGCCGAGCTCCTACGAGCAGTACTTC
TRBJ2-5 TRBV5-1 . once CASSPGNQETQYF TGCGCCAGCAGCCCAGGGAATCAAGAGACCCAGTACTTC
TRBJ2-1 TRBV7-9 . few CASSLPGSSSYNEQFF TGTGCCAGCAGCTTACCAGGGTCCAGCTCCTACAATGAGCAGTTCTTC
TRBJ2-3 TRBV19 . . CATLGTVTDTQYF TGTGCCACCCTAGGGACCGTCACAGATACGCAGTATTTT
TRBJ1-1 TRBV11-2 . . CASSFFGDGAFF TGTGCCAGCAGCTTCTTTGGGGACGGAGCTTTCTTT
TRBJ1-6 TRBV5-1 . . CASSFGSLQSSYNSPLHF TGCGCCAGCAGCTTCGGCAGCCTTCAGAGCTCCTATAATTCACCCCTCCACTTT
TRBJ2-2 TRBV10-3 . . CAISRTDTGELFF TGTGCCATCAGTCGGACAGACACCGGGGAGCTGTTTTTT
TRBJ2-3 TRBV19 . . CASKVSAGKDTQYF TGTGCCAGTAAAGTGTCGGCAGGGAAAGATACGCAGTATTTT
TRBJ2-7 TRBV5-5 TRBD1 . CASKRLQGAEYEQYF TGTGCCAGCAAGAGATTACAGGGGGCGGAGTACGAGCAGTACTTC
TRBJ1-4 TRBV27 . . CASTWGVGEKLFF TGTGCCAGCACTTGGGGGGTCGGTGAAAAACTGTTTTTT
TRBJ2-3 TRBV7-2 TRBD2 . CASSYTSGRHTQYF TGTGCCAGCAGCTACACTAGCGGGAGACATACGCAGTATTTT
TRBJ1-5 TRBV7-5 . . CARSLGEGKVGQPQHF TGTGCCAGAAGCTTAGGCGAGGGCAAGGTCGGTCAGCCCCAGCATTTT
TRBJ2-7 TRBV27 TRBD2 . CASSPKTSGVYEQYF TGTGCCAGCAGTCCCAAGACTAGCGGGGTTTACGAGCAGTACTTC
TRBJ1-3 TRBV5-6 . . CAGGRGLGNTIYF TGTGCCGGGGGTCGCGGACTTGGAAACACCATATATTTT
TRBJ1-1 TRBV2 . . CASSARDTEAFF TGTGCCAGCAGTGCCCGGGACACTGAAGCTTTCTTT
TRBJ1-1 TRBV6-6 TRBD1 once CASSLGTGNTEAFF TGTGCCAGCAGTCTGGGGACAGGGAACACTGAAGCTTTCTTT
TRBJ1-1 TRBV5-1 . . CASSLGPGGRRMGAFF TGCGCCAGCAGCTTGGGTCCGGGAGGCCGACGGATGGGAGCTTTCTTT
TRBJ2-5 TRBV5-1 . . CASTLRDNPQETQYF TGCGCCAGCACCCTTAGGGACAATCCCCAAGAGACCCAGTACTTC
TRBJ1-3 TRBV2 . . CASMGGSGNTIYF TGTGCCAGCATGGGAGGTTCTGGAAACACCATATATTTT
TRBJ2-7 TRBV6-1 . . CASREKDRGLVLSYEQYF TGTGCCAGCAGAGAAAAGGACAGAGGGCTTGTCCTCTCCTACGAGCAGTACTTC
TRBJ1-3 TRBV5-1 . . CASSLLGGNSVLYSGNTIYF TGCGCCAGCAGCTTGTTAGGGGGAAACAGCGTATTGTACTCTGGAAACACCATATATTTT
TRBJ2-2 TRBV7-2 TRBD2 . CASSLGLRESFRELFF TGTGCCAGCAGCTTAGGGTTGCGGGAGAGTTTCCGGGAGCTGTTTTTT
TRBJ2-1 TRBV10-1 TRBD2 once CASVSGSPNEQFF TGCGCCAGCGTGAGCGGGAGCCCCAATGAGCAGTTCTTC
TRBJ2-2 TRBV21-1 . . CASSNSRGRVGELFF TGTGCCAGCAGCAACTCCAGGGGGCGCGTCGGGGAGCTGTTTTTT
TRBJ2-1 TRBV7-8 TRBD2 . CASSLPAGVLEQFF TGTGCCAGCAGCTTACCAGCGGGAGTTCTTGAGCAGTTCTTC
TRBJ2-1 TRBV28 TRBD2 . CASSPGTSGTNEQFF TGTGCCAGCAGCCCCGGGACTAGCGGGACCAATGAGCAGTTCTTC
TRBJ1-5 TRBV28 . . CASSGQGNQPQHF TGTGCCAGCAGTGGCCAAGGCAATCAGCCCCAGCATTTT
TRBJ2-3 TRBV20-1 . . CSGAWTDTQYF TGCAGTGGAGCCTGGACAGATACGCAGTATTTT
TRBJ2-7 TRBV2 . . CASYDGLFVSYEQYF TGTGCCAGCTATGATGGTCTTTTCGTCTCCTACGAGCAGTACTTC
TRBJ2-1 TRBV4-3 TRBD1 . CASSRGQGTDNEQFF TGCGCCAGCAGCCGCGGACAGGGGACCGACAATGAGCAGTTCTTC
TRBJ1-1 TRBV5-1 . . CASSIIQGRAEAFF TGCGCCAGCAGCATCATACAGGGAAGGGCTGAAGCTTTCTTT
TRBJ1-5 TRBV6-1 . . CASSELRVSNQPQHF TGTGCCAGCAGTGAATTAAGGGTTAGCAATCAGCCCCAGCATTTT
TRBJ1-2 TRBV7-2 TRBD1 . CASSSGTDDFYGYTF TGTGCCAGCAGCTCCGGGACAGATGACTTCTATGGCTACACCTTC
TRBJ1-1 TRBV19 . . CASLPRGGAGLRTEAFF TGTGCCAGTCTCCCCCGGGGGGGCGCAGGGTTGAGGACTGAAGCTTTCTTT
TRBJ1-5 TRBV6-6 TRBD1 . CASSPTGISVNQPQHF TGTGCCAGCAGCCCGACAGGGATATCGGTCAATCAGCCCCAGCATTTT
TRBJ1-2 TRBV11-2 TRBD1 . CASSLGAQGRGYGYTF TGTGCCAGCAGCTTAGGGGCACAGGGGAGAGGATATGGCTACACCTTC
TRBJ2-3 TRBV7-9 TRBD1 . CASSRDRGGTDTQYF TGTGCCAGCAGCCGGGACAGGGGAGGGACAGATACGCAGTATTTT
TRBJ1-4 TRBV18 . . CASSPRGSTNEKLFF TGTGCCAGCTCACCACGAGGCTCAACTAATGAAAAACTGTTTTTT